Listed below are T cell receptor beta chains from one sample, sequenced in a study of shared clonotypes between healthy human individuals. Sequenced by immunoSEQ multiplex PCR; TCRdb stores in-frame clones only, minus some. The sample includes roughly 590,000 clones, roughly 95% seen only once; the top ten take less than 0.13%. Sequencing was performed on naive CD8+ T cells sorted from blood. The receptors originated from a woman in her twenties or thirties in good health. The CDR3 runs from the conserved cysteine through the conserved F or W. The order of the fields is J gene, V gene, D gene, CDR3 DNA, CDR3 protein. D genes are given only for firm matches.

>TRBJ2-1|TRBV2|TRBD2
TGTGCTCTACTAGCGGAGGACGTGGGCAATGAGCAGTTCTTC
CALLAEDVGNEQFF
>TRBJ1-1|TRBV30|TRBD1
TGTGCCTGGAGCCCCCCCGTAGGGGGCGTTACTGAAGCTTTCTTT
CAWSPPVGGVTEAFF
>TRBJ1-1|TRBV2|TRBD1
TGTGCCAGCAGGGGGGCTACAGGGGATGCTGAAGCTTTCTTT
CASRGATGDAEAFF
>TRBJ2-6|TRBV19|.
TGTGCCAGTAGTTTAATGGGACCCTCTTCTGGGGCCAACGTCCTGACTTTC
CASSLMGPSSGANVLTF
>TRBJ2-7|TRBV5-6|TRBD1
TGTGCCAGCAGAACAACAGGGGTCAGCTACGAGCAGTACTTC
CASRTTGVSYEQYF
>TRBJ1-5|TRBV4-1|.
TGCGCCAGCAGCCTCCGCTGGGGGAGCAATCAGCCCCAGCATTTT
CASSLRWGSNQPQHF
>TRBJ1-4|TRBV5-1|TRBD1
TGCGCCAGCAGCTTGGACCGGGACAGGGAGTGGAATCGGACTAATGAAAAACTGTTTTTT
CASSLDRDREWNRTNEKLFF
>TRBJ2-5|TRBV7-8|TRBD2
TGTGCCAGCAGCCAAGGGACTAGCGGGTCGGTGCGCCAAGAGACCCAGTACTTC
CASSQGTSGSVRQETQYF
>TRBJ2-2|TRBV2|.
TGTGCCAGCAGTGCTGCGGGTTGGAACACCGGGGAGCTGTTTTTT
CASSAAGWNTGELFF
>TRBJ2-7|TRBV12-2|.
TGTGCAAGTCGCTTAGTAGCCAGCGGGAGGCCCAGGGCCGTCTACGAGCAGTACTTC
CASRLVASGRPRAVYEQYF
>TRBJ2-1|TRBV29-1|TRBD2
TGCGGACTGATAGCGGGCTCCTACAATGAGCAGTTCTTC
CGLIAGSYNEQFF
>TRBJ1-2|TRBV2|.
TGTGCCAGCAGTGACGGGCTGGACTATGGCTACACCTTC
CASSDGLDYGYTF
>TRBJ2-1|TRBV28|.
TGTGCCAGCAGTCGGAGCTCCTACAATGAGCAGTTCTTC
CASSRSSYNEQFF
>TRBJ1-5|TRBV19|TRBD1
TGTGCCAGTATGGGGACAGGGCCCCCCTTT
CASMGTGPPF
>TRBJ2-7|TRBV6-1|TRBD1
TGTGCCAGCAGTCTCTCGGGACAGGCCTACGAGCAGTACTTC
CASSLSGQAYEQYF
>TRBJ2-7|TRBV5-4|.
TGTGCCAGCAGCTTGGGCGACGCTGTCCACGAGCAGTACTTC
CASSLGDAVHEQYF
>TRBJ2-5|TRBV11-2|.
TGTGCCAGCAGCTTAGGGGCAGGGTTTAGGGTAGAGACCCAGTACTTC
CASSLGAGFRVETQYF
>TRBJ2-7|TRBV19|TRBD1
TGTGCCAGTAGTATAGGGACAGGGTACTACGAGCAGTACTTC
CASSIGTGYYEQYF
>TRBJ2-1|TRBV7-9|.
TGTGCCAGCAGCTTCCCCCGGGGATCCTACAATGAGCAGTTCTTC
CASSFPRGSYNEQFF